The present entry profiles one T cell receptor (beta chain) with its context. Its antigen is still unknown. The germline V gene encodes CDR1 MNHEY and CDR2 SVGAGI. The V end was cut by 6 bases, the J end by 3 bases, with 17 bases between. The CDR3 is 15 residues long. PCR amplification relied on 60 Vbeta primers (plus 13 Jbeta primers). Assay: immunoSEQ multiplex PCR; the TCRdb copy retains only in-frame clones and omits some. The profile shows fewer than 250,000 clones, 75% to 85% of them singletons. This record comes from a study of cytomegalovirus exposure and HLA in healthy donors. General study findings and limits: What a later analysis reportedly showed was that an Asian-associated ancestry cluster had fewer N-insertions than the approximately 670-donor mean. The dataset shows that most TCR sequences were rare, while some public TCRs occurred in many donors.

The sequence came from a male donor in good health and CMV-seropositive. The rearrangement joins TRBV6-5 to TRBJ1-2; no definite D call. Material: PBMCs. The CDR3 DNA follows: TGTGCCAGCAGGATCGGCCCAGAGGTGGACTATGGCTACACCTTC. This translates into CASRIGPEVDYGYTF.